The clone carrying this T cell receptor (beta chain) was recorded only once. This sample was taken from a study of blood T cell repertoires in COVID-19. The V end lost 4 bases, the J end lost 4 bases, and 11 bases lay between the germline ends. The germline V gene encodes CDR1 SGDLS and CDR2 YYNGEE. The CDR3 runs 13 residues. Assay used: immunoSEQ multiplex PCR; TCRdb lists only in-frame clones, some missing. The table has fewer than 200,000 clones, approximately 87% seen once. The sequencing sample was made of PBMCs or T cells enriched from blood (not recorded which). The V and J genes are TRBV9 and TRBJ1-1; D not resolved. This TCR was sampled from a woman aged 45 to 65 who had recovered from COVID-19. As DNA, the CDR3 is TGTGCCAGCAGCCCTACAGCGGCCACTGAAGCTTTCTTT. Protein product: CASSPTAATEAFF.